These 26 T cell receptor beta chains share one sample of origin, sequenced in a study of patients and donors after allogeneic stem cell transplantation. MiXCR, applied by TCRdb to the RT-PCR reads, yields one record per CDR3 protein. The sample has about a million distinct CDR3 sequences; roughly 17% are singletons. Sequencing input: blood, either unsorted or a sorted T cell fraction (not recorded which). These receptors were collected from a human donor who was either an allogeneic HSCT recipient or a stem cell or donor lymphocyte infusion donor (not recorded which). It is not recorded whose cells these are; they may come from a transplant donor.

This rearrangement joins TRBV20-1 to TRBJ2-4; 7 positions agree with TRBD1. This CDR3 contains 15 residues. The J segment lost 0 bases and the V segment lost 3 bases, leaving 5 bases of the junction unmatched. CDR1 and CDR2 from the germline V gene are DFQATT and SNEGSKA (reference sequence). The CDR3 sequence: CSASRDRLAKNIQYF. The CDR3 region has the DNA TGCAGTGCTAGTAGGGACAGACTAGCCAAAAACATTCAGTACTTC.

This clonotype appeared a few times. V and J are TRBV20-1 and TRBJ2-3; D is possibly TRBD1 (6 bases). This CDR3 has 15 amino acids. Germline V gene data show CDR1 as DFQATT and CDR2 as SNEGSKA (reference sequence). V lost 5 bases, J lost 0 bases, and 15 bases lay in between. The DNA of the CDR3 is TGCAGTGCTCGACGGACAGAAGAAAGCACAGATACGCAGTATTTT. It codes for CSARRTEESTDTQYF.

V and J are TRBV12-3 or TRBV12-4 and TRBJ1-2; the D gene is possibly TRBD1 (5 bases). V was cut by 7 bases and J by 1 base, with 16 bases left in between. This CDR3 has 15 residues. The CDR3 DNA follows: TGTGCCAGCAACTACTTGGGGGTTTTTAACTATGGCTACACCTTC. It translates to CASNYLGVFNYGYTF.

This chain connects TRBV9 to TRBJ1-1, with D possibly being TRBD1 (6 bases). Trimming pared 5 bases from V and 5 bases from J, leaving 19 bases between. The CDR3 loop spans 15 amino acids. Germline V gene lookup returns CDR1 SGDLS and CDR2 YYNGEE. The CDR3 here is CASSATGTSGTEAFF. For the CDR3, the DNA is TGTGCCAGCAGTGCTACCGGGACATCGGGGACTGAAGCTTTCTTT.

This rearrangement joins TRBV24-1 to TRBJ2-1, with 8 bases fitting TRBD1. Trimming took 4 bases from V and 5 from J; bases not matched to a gene: 6. Germline loops: CDR1 KGHDR, CDR2 SFDVKD. The CDR3 is 15 amino acids. CDR3 sequence: CATSEPGGRNNEQFF. The CDR3 nucleotides are TGTGCCACCAGTGAGCCAGGGGGCCGCAACAATGAGCAGTTCTTC.

The V gene is TRBV6-1, the J gene TRBJ1-6; TRBD1 is a possible D gene (5 bases). V was clipped by 6 bases and J by 7 bases, with 13 bases between them. Germline assignment: CDR1 MNHNS and CDR2 SASEGT. The CDR3 extends over 14 amino acids. The CDR3 DNA sequence: TGTGCCAGCAGGGGCTGGGACGGCAATTCACCCCTCCACTTT. Protein sequence: CASRGWDGNSPLHF.

This clonotype was found a few times. The CDR3 DNA follows: TGCAGTGCTAGAGGCGGGGGCCCGCGGCCCGAGCAGTACTTC. Translation gives CSARGGGPRPEQYF. The chain has TRBV20-1 and TRBJ2-7, with D perhaps matching TRBD2 (7 bases). Looked up from germline, CDR1 is DFQATT and CDR2 is SNEGSKA (reference sequence). Trimming pared 1 base from V and 6 bases from J, leaving 16 bases between. The CDR3 is made up of 14 amino acids.

This clonotype was counted only a few times. CDR3 coding DNA: TGTGCCAGCAGCACCGGGACAGGATATAGCAATCAGCCCCAGCATTTT. The encoded protein is CASSTGTGYSNQPQHF. The rearrangement uses TRBV7-2 and TRBJ1-5; 8 bases match TRBD1. V was pared by 5 bases and J by 0 bases, with 6 bases of the junction left unmatched. The CDR3 consists of 16 residues. Germline V gives CDR1 SGHTA, CDR2 FQGNSA.

The J gene is TRBJ1-1, the V gene TRBV13; a weak D match, TRBD1 (5 bases). The CDR3 is 15 amino acids. Trimming pared 4 bases from V and 3 bases from J, leaving 15 bases between. Germline CDR1 reads PRHDT; CDR2 reads FYEKMQ (reference sequence). The CDR3 coding sequence is TGTGCCAGCAGCTCCCTCGGGGTAGGGGACACTGAAGCTTTCTTT. Translating it yields CASSSLGVGDTEAFF.

The chain recombines TRBV27 with TRBJ1-5, with TRBD1 matching over 7 bases. This CDR3 region has 17 residues. Germline CDR1 is MNHEY and CDR2 is SMNVEV (reference sequence). V lost 5 bases and J lost 0; bases outside the gene matches: 10. CDR3 protein: CASSPQLRGHSNQPQHF. CDR3 sequence (DNA): TGTGCCAGCAGTCCTCAATTGAGGGGGCATAGCAATCAGCCCCAGCATTTT.

The chain has TRBV30 and TRBJ2-5; D is unclear. From germline, CDR1 is GTSNPN and CDR2 SVGIG (reference sequence). The V end lost 1 base, the J end lost 5 bases, and 11 bases lay between the germline ends. The CDR3 consists of 13 residues. CDR3 bases: TGTGCCTGGAGTGCCACGCACGGGGAGACCCAGTACTTC. It codes for CAWSATHGETQYF.

The chain joins TRBV19 to TRBJ1-1, with D tentatively TRBD1 (5 bases). The CDR3 is made up of 13 amino acids. Trimming took 8 bases from V and 4 from J, leaving 14 bases between them. Germline V gene data show CDR1 as LNHDA and CDR2 as SQIVND (reference sequence). Here the CDR3 reads CASRAGGVTEAFF. CDR3 nucleotide sequence: TGTGCCAGTCGGGCTGGAGGGGTCACTGAAGCTTTCTTT.

CDR3 amino acids: CASSSLAGRVGDTQYF. CDR3 nucleotide sequence: TGCGCCAGCAGCTCGCTAGCGGGGAGGGTTGGAGATACGCAGTATTTT. The rearrangement uses TRBV5-1 and TRBJ2-3, with 9 positions matching TRBD2. Germline-derived CDR1 and CDR2 are SGHRS and YFSETQ. The length of the CDR3 is 16 residues. The J segment lost 5 bases and the V segment lost 3 bases, leaving 10 bases of the junction unmatched.

This chain joins TRBV3-1 and TRBJ1-2, with 12 bases identical to TRBD1. CDR3 length equals 17 residues. The V segment lost 4 bases and the J segment 4 bases; nucleotides outside the gene matches: 10. In germline, CDR1 is LGHDT, CDR2 YNNKEL (reference sequence). In DNA form, the CDR3 reads TGTGCCAGCAGCCCGGTCCCGGGACAGGGGGCTTTCTATGGCTACACCTTC. Its translation: CASSPVPGQGAFYGYTF.

This chain uses TRBV12-3 or TRBV12-4 with TRBJ1-1; D is ambiguous. The V and J ends lost 2 bases and 6 bases respectively, with 10 bases between them. CDR3 size: 13 residues. The CDR3 region has the DNA TGTGCCAGCAGTTTATGGGGATTCGCTGAAGCTTTCTTT. Protein product: CASSLWGFAEAFF.

The rearrangement links TRBV5-5 to TRBJ1-1, with D unresolved. The CDR3 totals 13 residues. CDR1 is SGHKS and CDR2 is YYEKEE in the germline V gene (reference sequence). The V end lost 4 bases, the J end lost 8 bases, and 15 bases lay between the germline ends. The CDR3 region has the DNA TGTGCCAGCAGCCTTGGAGTCTGGGAGGAAGCTTTCTTT. It specifies CASSLGVWEEAFF.

The chain joins TRBV20-1 to TRBJ2-7; D is perhaps TRBD1 or TRBD2 (5 bases each). Germline V CDR1 and CDR2: DFQATT, SNEGSKA (reference sequence). CDR3 length: 15 amino acids. The V gene lost 4 bases and the J gene lost 3 bases, with 19 bases spanning the gap. The CDR3 sequence is CSANPFGTSDYEQYF. The CDR3 DNA follows: TGCAGTGCTAACCCCTTCGGGACGTCGGACTACGAGCAGTACTTC.

Many counts were recorded for this clonotype. The chain joins TRBV3-1 to TRBJ1-5, with D hard to call. V gave up 1 base and J gave up 7 bases, with 8 bases separating them. Germline V gives CDR1 LGHDT, CDR2 YNNKEL (reference sequence). This CDR3 has 13 amino acids. CDR3 in DNA: TGTGCCAGCAGCCAAGGATTGGGACAGCCCCAGCATTTT. It translates to CASSQGLGQPQHF.

The V gene is TRBV10-3, the J gene TRBJ2-2, with 8 bases matching TRBD2. The ends lost 6 bases at V and 5 bases at J; junction bases unmatched: 11. The V gene's germline CDR1 is ENHRY and CDR2 SYGVKD. The CDR3 consists of 16 residues. CDR3 in DNA: TGTGCCATCAGCTCCTTAATAGCGGGGACAACCGGGGAGCTGTTTTTT. It encodes CAISSLIAGTTGELFF.

In this sample, this clonotype turned up many times. The V call is TRBV29-1, the J call TRBJ1-2, with D perhaps TRBD1 (5 bases). This CDR3 has 12 amino acids. Germline CDR1 SQVTM, CDR2 ANQGSEA. The germline V and J ends were trimmed by 3 bases and 4 bases, with 9 bases remaining between them. The CDR3 DNA sequence: TGCAGCGTTGAGGAGAGGGGCTATGGCTACACCTTC. This sequence encodes CSVEERGYGYTF. Looking up the rest from reference TRBV29-1 and TRBJ1-2 gives the full variable domain: SAVISQKPSRDICQRGTSLTIQCQVDSQVTMMFWYRQQPGQSLTLIATANQGSEATYESGFVIDKFPISRPNLTFSTLTVSNMSPEDSSIYLCSVEERGYGYTFGSGTRLTVV.

This clonotype appeared a few times. The chain recombines TRBV30 with TRBJ2-5; D gene uncertain. This CDR3 is 12 amino acids long. Looked up from germline, CDR1 is GTSNPN and CDR2 is SVGIG (reference sequence). V gave up 2 bases and J gave up 11 bases, with 15 bases separating them. The CDR3 reads CAWSPLSPPQYF. In nucleotides, the CDR3 is TGTGCCTGGAGTCCCCTGTCACCCCCTCAGTACTTC. Supplemented by reference TRBV30 and TRBJ2-5, the full variable domain reads SQTIHQWPATLVQPVGSPLSLECTVEGTSNPNLYWYRQAAGRGLQLLFYSVGIGQISSEVPQNLSASRPQDRQFILSSKKLLLSDSGFYLCAWSPLSPPQYFGPGTRLLVL.

The rearrangement links TRBV20-1 to TRBJ1-1; D unclear. V was clipped by 5 bases and J by 6 bases, with 22 bases between them. This CDR3 region has 15 residues. Germline V gene sequence: CDR1 DFQATT, CDR2 SNEGSKA (reference sequence). DNA for the CDR3: TGCAGTGCTCCACAAACCTCCGGAGGGCGCGCTGAAGCTTTCTTT. As protein: CSAPQTSGGRAEAFF.

Points on this clonotype: The junction does not match germline at one end; this may be a read error. The chain joins TRBV12-3 or TRBV12-4 to TRBJ1-3, with D hard to call. The CDR3 totals 13 residues. The CDR3 here is CASSYRPGNTIYF. DNA for the CDR3: TGTGCCAGCAGTTACCGCCCTGGGAACACCATATATTTT.

This chain uses TRBV9 with TRBJ2-3; possible D gene TRBD2, 5 bases. Trimming took off 4 bases at V and 5 bases at J, with 20 bases between the two ends. From germline, CDR1 is SGDLS and CDR2 YYNGEE. The CDR3 loop spans 16 amino acids. The DNA of the CDR3 is TGTGCCAGCAGCTCCTACTTTGGGCGAGCGGTAGATACGCAGTATTTT. Translating gives CASSSYFGRAVDTQYF.

This clonotype has a handful of counts. The chain couples TRBV12-3 or TRBV12-4 to TRBJ2-7; D may be TRBD2 (6 bases). This CDR3 contains 12 residues. The ends were cut back, 7 bases at V and 2 bases at J, with 9 bases in the middle. Here the CDR3 reads CASKSGAYEQYF. The CDR3 DNA sequence: TGTGCCAGCAAGTCGGGGGCCTACGAGCAGTACTTC.

This clonotype was seen many times. At one of its ends the junction is not consistent with the germline gene, which may arise from a read error. The chain combines TRBV20-1 with TRBJ2-5, with 9 bases aligning to TRBD2. Per the germline V gene, CDR1 is DFQATT and CDR2 is SNEGSKA (reference sequence). This CDR3 has 13 residues. The CDR3 sequence is CSARAGGSETQYF. The DNA of the CDR3 is TGCAGTGCCAGAGCGGGGGGATCAGAGACCCAGTACTTC.